This record concerns one T cell receptor (beta chain) sequence. It has no known antigen specificity. Within one base of it there is no much larger clone, and no base qualities were kept. V loses 0 bases at its end and J loses 4 bases; junction bases beyond the gene matches: 6. The germline V gene gives CDR1 as SGHRS and CDR2 as YFSETQ. The CDR3 starts with the cysteine, ends with the phenylalanine, and has 15 residues. The retained sequence is limited to the CDR3, 45 bases, with the frame set at the first base. At one collaborating source in Seattle, patients were enrolled during active infection and were followed longitudinally through the course of disease. Collaborating institutions collected whole blood in K2EDTA tubes following their own protocols. For TCRbeta analysis, collaborator samples were shipped as frozen whole blood, as isolated PBMCs, or as DNA extracted from either sample type. These data come from a study of blood T cell repertoires in COVID-19 (dated by TCRdb to 2018 to 2020). About the study as a whole: The collaborator samples originated in the United States, Italy and Spain and spanned the acute and convalescent phases of COVID-19. A de-identified subject ID, COVID-19 status, age in years and sex were almost always included in the sample metadata. The repertoires were made available in a free public database intended to serve as a resource for research on the immune response to SARS-CoV-2. The samples were drawn from two sources: the first 160 participants of the ongoing ImmuneRACE study, and 1,000 to 1,500 subjects contributed by 6 global collaborators. The dataset comprised deeply sampled blood TCRbeta repertoires from subjects exposed to, actively infected with, or recovered from COVID-19. The prospective study material was composed of cDNA or gDNA derived from T cells, B-cell-depleted T cells, or PBMCs. Where available, HLA class I and class II types were taken from metadata supplied by the sample provider and were not determined by assay-based typing. What the work shows at the level of the full study, not this receptor alone: The amount of clinical and demographic metadata varied by source and participant and was provided uncurated.

TCRbeta CDR3 regions were amplified from genomic DNA by means of the immunoSEQ Assay, a bias-controlled multiplex PCR. The published analysis was carried out like this. Nucleated cell counts per sample were estimated from amplification of reference gene primers within the assay. To quantify the absolute abundance of each unique TCRbeta CDR3 rearrangement, sequence reads were collapsed and filtered. Productive Simpson clonality was computed per sample as the square root of Simpson's diversity index over productive rearrangements. The source is immuneACCESS, and TCRdb retained only in-frame sequences with V and J called. Part of the clones is not carried over; for the studies checked, unresolved V genes explain less than half of this, and the remainder is unexplained. V, J and clone size were drawn from that table, and D and trimming were deduced from the DNA. Present in this sample are fewer than 250,000 clones, roughly 91% of which were seen just once. The ten largest clones represent around 0.86% of the sample.

The V gene is TRBV5-1 and the J gene is TRBJ1-1, with 7 middle bases fitting TRBD1. Sequencing used peripheral blood. The TCR comes from a man aged 25-45 years with COVID-19, enrolled during active disease. The DNA is as follows: TGCGCCAGCAGCTTGGTAACTTCAGGGGGCACTGAAGCTTTCTTT. The resulting protein is CASSLVTSGGTEAFF.